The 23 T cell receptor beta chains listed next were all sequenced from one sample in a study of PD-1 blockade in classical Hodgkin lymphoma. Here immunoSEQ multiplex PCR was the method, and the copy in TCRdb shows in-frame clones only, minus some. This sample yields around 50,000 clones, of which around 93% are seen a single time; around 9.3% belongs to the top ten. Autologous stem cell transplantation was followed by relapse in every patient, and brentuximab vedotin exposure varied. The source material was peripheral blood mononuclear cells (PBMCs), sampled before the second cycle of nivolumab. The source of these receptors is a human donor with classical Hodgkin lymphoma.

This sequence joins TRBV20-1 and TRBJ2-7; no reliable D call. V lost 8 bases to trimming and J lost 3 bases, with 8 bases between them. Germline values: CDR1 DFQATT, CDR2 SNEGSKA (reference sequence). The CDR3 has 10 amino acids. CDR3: CSIPDYEQYF. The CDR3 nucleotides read TGCAGTATTCCGGACTACGAGCAGTACTTC.

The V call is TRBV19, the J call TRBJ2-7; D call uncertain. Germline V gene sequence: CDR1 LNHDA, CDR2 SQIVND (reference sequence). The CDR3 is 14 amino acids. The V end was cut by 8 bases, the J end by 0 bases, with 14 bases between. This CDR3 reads CASGPTGPSYEQYF. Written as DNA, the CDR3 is TGTGCCAGTGGGCCTACCGGACCCTCCTACGAGCAGTACTTC.

CDR3: CASRDRGTYGYTF. CDR3 sequence (DNA): TGTGCCAGCAGGGACAGGGGAACCTATGGCTACACCTTC. The V gene is TRBV27, the J gene TRBJ1-2; 9 bases agree with TRBD1. In germline, CDR1 is MNHEY, CDR2 SMNVEV (reference sequence). Losses at the gene ends were 6 bases for V and 4 bases for J; bases not matched to a gene: 3. CDR3 size: 13 residues.

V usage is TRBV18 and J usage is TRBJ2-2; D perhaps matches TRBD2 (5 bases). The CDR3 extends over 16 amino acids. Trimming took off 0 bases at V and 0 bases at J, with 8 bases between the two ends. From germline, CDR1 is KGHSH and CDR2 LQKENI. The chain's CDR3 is CASSPPQLANTGELFF. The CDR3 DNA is TGTGCCAGCTCACCACCGCAACTAGCGAACACCGGGGAGCTGTTTTTT.

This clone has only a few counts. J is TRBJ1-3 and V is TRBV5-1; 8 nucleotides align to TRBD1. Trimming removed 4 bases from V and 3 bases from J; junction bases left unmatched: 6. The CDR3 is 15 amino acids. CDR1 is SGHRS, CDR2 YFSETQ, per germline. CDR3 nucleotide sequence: TGCGCCAGCAGCCCGTGGGGGACAGGTGGAAACACCATATATTTT. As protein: CASSPWGTGGNTIYF.

The CDR3 loop is CASSYQESPYNEQFF. For the CDR3, the DNA is TGTGCCAGCAGCTACCAGGAGAGCCCTTACAATGAGCAGTTCTTC. V and J are TRBV11-3 and TRBJ2-1, with unresolved D. The CDR3 length is 15 residues. Trimming shortened V by 4 bases and J by 4 bases, and 14 bases separated the two germline ends. Germline lookup yields CDR1 SGHNT and CDR2 YENEEA. The variable domain in full, completed from reference TRBV11-3 and TRBJ2-1, reads EAGVVQSPRYKIIEKKQPVAFWCNPISGHNTLYWYLQNLGQGPELLIRYENEEAVDDSQLPKDRFSAERLKGVDSTLKIQPAELGDSAVYLCASSYQESPYNEQFFGPGTRLTVL.

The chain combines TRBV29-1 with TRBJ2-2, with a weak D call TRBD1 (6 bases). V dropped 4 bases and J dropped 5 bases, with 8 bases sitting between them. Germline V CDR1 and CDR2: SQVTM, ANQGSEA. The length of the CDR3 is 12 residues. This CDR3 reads CSVAGVTGELFF. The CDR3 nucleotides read TGCAGCGTTGCAGGGGTTACCGGGGAGCTGTTTTTT.

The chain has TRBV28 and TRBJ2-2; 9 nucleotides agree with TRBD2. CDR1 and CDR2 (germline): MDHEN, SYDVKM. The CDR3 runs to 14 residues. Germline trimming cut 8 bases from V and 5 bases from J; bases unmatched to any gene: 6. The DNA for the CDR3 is TGTGCCAGCGGCGAGCGGGAGGTAACCGGGGAGCTGTTTTTT. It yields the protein CASGEREVTGELFF.

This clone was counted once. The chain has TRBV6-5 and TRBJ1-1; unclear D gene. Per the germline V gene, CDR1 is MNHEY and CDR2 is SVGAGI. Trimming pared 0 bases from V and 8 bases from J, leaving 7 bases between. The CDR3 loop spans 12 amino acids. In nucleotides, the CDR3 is TGTGCCAGCAGTTACTCTGGCGGCGAAGCTTTCTTT. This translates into CASSYSGGEAFF.

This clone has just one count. In nucleotides, the CDR3 is TGTGCCAGCAGCTTGGCCGTTCTAGCGGGGGGCTCCTACAATGAGCAGTTCTTC. Its protein product is CASSLAVLAGGSYNEQFF. The chain couples TRBV5-5 to TRBJ2-1, with TRBD2 identical over 11 bases. The germline V gene encodes CDR1 SGHKS and CDR2 YYEKEE (reference sequence). V lost 0 bases, J lost 0 bases, and 5 bases stayed unmatched. The CDR3 spans 18 residues.

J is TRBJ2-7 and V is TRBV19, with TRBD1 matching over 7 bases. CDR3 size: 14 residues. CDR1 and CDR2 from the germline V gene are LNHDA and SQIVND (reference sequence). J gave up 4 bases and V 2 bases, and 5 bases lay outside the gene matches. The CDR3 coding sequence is TGTGCCAGTAGTATAACAGGGGAAAGGTACGAGCAGTACTTC. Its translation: CASSITGERYEQYF.

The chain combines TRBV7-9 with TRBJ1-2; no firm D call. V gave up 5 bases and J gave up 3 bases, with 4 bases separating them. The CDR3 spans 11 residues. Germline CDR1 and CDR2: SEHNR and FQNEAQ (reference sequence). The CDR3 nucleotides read TGTGCCAGCAGCCCTGACTATGGCTACACCTTC. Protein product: CASSPDYGYTF.

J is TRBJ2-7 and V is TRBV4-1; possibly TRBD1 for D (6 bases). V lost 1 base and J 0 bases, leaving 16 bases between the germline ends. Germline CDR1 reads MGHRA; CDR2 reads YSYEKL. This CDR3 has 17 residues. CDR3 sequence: CASSQALTGFASYEQYF. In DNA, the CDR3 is TGCGCCAGCAGCCAAGCTCTGACAGGATTTGCCTCCTACGAGCAGTACTTC.

DNA for the CDR3: TGTGCCAGCAGTTTCGGGGAGGGGGCTAGTTCACCCCTCCACTTT. Translating gives CASSFGEGASSPLHF. This chain joins TRBV6-1 and TRBJ1-6; 7 bases line up with TRBD1. Germline V gene sequence: CDR1 MNHNS, CDR2 SASEGT. Trimming took 5 bases from V and 9 from J; bases not matched to a gene: 10. The CDR3 totals 15 residues.

The CDR3 is CAWGGAPGETQYF. In DNA, the CDR3 is TGTGCCTGGGGCGGGGCCCCCGGCGAGACCCAGTACTTC. The chain carries TRBV30 and TRBJ2-5, with D possibly being TRBD2 (6 bases). V lost 5 bases and J lost 5, with 15 bases in between. The CDR3 loop spans 13 amino acids. CDR1 is GTSNPN and CDR2 is SVGIG in the germline V gene (reference sequence).

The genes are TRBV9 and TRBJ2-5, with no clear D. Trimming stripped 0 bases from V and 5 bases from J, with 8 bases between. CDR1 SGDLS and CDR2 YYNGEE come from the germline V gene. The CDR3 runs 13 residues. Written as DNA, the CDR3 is TGTGCCAGCAGCGTAGCTAGTCGCGAGACCCAGTACTTC. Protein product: CASSVASRETQYF.

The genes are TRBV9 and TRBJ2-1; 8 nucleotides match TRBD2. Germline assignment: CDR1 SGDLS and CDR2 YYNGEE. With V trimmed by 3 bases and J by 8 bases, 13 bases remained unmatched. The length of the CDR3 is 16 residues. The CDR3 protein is CASSGSGASGYDEQFF. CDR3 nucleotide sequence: TGTGCCAGCAGCGGGTCTGGGGCTAGCGGGTACGATGAGCAGTTCTTC.

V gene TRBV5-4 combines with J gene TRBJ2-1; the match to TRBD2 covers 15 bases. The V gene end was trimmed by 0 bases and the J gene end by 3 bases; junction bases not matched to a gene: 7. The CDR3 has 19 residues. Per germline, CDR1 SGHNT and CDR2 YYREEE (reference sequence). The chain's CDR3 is CASSLAGLAGGLRYNEQFF. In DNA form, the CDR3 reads TGTGCCAGCAGCTTGGCGGGACTAGCGGGAGGATTGCGCTACAATGAGCAGTTCTTC. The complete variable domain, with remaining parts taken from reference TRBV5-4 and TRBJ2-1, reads ETGVTQSPTHLIKTRGQQVTLRCSSQSGHNTVSWYQQALGQGPQFIFQYYREEENGRGNFPPRFSGLQFPNYSSELNVNALELDDSALYLCASSLAGLAGGLRYNEQFFGPGTRLTVL.

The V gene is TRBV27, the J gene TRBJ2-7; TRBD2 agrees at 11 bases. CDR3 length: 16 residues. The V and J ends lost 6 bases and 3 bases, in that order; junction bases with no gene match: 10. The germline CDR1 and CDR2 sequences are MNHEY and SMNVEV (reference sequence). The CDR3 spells CASRIAGGVPDYEQYF. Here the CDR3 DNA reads TGTGCCAGCAGAATAGCGGGGGGGGTGCCCGACTACGAGCAGTACTTC.

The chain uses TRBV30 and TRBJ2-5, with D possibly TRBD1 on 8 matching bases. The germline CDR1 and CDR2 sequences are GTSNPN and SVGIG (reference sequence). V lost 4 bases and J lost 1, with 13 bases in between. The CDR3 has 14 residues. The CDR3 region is CAWNRGGFQETQYF. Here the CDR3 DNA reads TGTGCCTGGAACAGGGGGGGCTTCCAAGAGACCCAGTACTTC.

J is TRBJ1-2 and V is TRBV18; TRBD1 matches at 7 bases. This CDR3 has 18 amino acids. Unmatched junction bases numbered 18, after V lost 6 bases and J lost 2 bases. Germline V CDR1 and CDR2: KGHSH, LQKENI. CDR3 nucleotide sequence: TGTGCCAGCTCGTTAAACCGGGACAGCCTCCCTCCCAACTATGGCTACACCTTC. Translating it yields CASSLNRDSLPPNYGYTF.

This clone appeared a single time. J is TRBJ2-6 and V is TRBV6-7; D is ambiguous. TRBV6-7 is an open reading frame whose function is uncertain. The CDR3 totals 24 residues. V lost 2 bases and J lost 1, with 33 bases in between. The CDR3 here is CASSYPNDGPDHLLGDSGANVLTF. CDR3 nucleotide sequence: TGTGCCAGCAGTTACCCGAACGACGGCCCAGACCATCTTCTGGGTGATTCTGGGGCCAACGTCCTGACTTTC.

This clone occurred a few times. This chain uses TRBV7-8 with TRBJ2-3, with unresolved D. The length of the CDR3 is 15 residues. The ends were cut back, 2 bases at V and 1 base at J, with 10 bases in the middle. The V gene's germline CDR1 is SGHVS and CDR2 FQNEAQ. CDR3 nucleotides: TGTGCCAGCAGCTTACAGGAGTTTGGCACAGATACGCAGTATTTT. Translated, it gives CASSLQEFGTDTQYF.